This T cell receptor (beta chain) was found in a study of vaccination effects on CD4 cells after COVID-19. A remark on this clone: Antigen: not known.

Pools of viral peptides were used by the ViraFEST assay to expand antigen-specific CD4+ T cells ahead of sequencing. Following a 10-day culture, CD4+ T cells were purified. Of the BNT162b2 and mRNA-1273 vaccines, participants received two doses of one or the other. Data came from immunoSEQ multiplex PCR; TCRdb stores just in-frame clones and leaves some out. The table includes tens of thousands of clones, almost 85% detected once. The origin of this receptor is a human donor who received a COVID-19 vaccine. Some clones in this sample may be carry-over from other donors' samples. The sequencing used CD4+ T cells from PBMCs cultured with HCoV-NL63 spike peptides, collected after COVID-19 vaccination.

The CDR3 DNA is TGTGCCAGCAGCTCGGACAGGGGAGATGAGCAGTTCTTC. Protein sequence: CASSSDRGDEQFF. This sequence joins TRBV7-2 and TRBJ2-1; 9 nucleotides match TRBD1. This CDR3 is built from 13 residues. The J segment lost 8 bases and the V segment lost 4 bases, leaving 3 bases of the junction unmatched. CDR1 is SGHTA and CDR2 is FQGNSA in the germline V gene.